The 32 T cell receptor beta chains reported below all come from one sample, sequenced in a study of type 1 and type 2 diabetes patients. Amplification started from genomic DNA. Amplification of the beta chain CDR3 used 30 forward and 13 reverse multiplex primers. TCRdb reprocessed the multiplex PCR reads with MiXCR, giving one entry per CDR3 protein. Seen here are fewer than 300,000 distinct CDR3 sequences, around 47% observed once, and the top ten hold roughly 13%. Sequences were obtained from peripheral blood mononuclear cells (PBMCs). Every receptor here comes from a young man with type 2 diabetes.

This clonotype was recorded a few times. CDR3 in amino acids: CATSVRDPNEKLFF. DNA of the CDR3: TGTGCCACCAGCGTCCGGGACCCTAATGAAAAACTGTTTTTT. V gene TRBV15 combines with J gene TRBJ1-4; D is possibly TRBD1 (5 bases). The CDR3 runs 14 residues. Germline V CDR1 and CDR2: LNHNV, YYDKDF (reference sequence). Between the trimmed V and J ends, which lost 5 bases and 3 bases, there was a span of 10 bases. The full variable domain, rest sourced from reference TRBV15 and TRBJ1-4, is DAMVIQNPRYQVTQFGKPVTLSCSQTLNHNVMYWYQQKSSQAPKLLFHYYDKDFNNEADTPDNFQSRRPNTSFCFLDIRSPGLGDTAMYLCATSVRDPNEKLFFGSGTQLSVL.

The chain joins TRBV5-1 to TRBJ1-2; a weak D match, TRBD1 (5 bases). The V end lost 0 bases, the J end lost 4 bases, and 13 bases lay between the germline ends. Germline V gene data show CDR1 as SGHRS and CDR2 as YFSETQ. The CDR3 contains 15 residues. The CDR3 is CASSLGRTPPYGYTF. The DNA for the CDR3 is TGCGCCAGCAGCTTGGGTAGGACACCTCCCTATGGCTACACCTTC.

J is TRBJ1-1 and V is TRBV5-4, with D uncertain. The germline V and J ends were trimmed by 0 bases and 1 base, with 7 bases remaining between them. CDR3 length: 14 residues. The germline V gene has CDR1 SGHNT and CDR2 YYREEE (reference sequence). The CDR3 is CASSLALKNTEAFF. The CDR3 DNA sequence: TGTGCCAGCAGCTTGGCTTTGAAGAACACTGAAGCTTTCTTT. Together with reference TRBV5-4 and TRBJ1-1, the CDR3 gives the full variable domain: ETGVTQSPTHLIKTRGQQVTLRCSSQSGHNTVSWYQQALGQGPQFIFQYYREEENGRGNFPPRFSGLQFPNYSSELNVNALELDDSALYLCASSLALKNTEAFFGQGTRLTVV.

V gene TRBV28 combines with J gene TRBJ2-7, with D maybe TRBD2 (7 bases). Deletions cut 6 bases from V and 6 bases from J, with 21 bases between. The CDR3 length is 15 residues. In germline, CDR1 is MDHEN, CDR2 SYDVKM. CDR3 loop: CASRAPGGGGREQYF. DNA for the CDR3: TGTGCCAGCAGAGCTCCGGGGGGCGGAGGCCGCGAGCAGTACTTC.

The J gene is TRBJ2-7, the V gene TRBV18; D not resolved. Trimming removed 6 bases at V and 2 bases at J, with 11 bases between. Germline CDR1 is KGHSH and CDR2 is LQKENI. The CDR3 loop spans 13 amino acids. The CDR3 region has the DNA TGTGCCAGCTCCGAAGGTGGGGCCTACGAGCAGTACTTC. Amino acids: CASSEGGAYEQYF.

The CDR3 is CASSDDGAYEQYF. In nucleotides, the CDR3 is TGCGCCAGCAGTGATGACGGAGCCTACGAGCAGTACTTC. The gene calls are TRBV10-2 and TRBJ2-7; no clear D gene. V shed 3 bases and J shed 2 bases, with 8 bases lying between them. Germline CDR1 reads WSHSY; CDR2 reads SAAADI. This CDR3 has 13 residues.

This sequence joins TRBV27 and TRBJ2-3; 10 nucleotides line up with TRBD1. CDR3 length equals 18 residues. The germline CDR1 and CDR2 sequences are MNHEY and SMNVEV (reference sequence). The V segment lost 0 bases and the J segment 2 bases; nucleotides outside the gene matches: 8. CDR3 loop: CASSLSGTGVINTDTQYF. The CDR3 DNA reads as TGTGCCAGCAGTTTATCGGGGACAGGGGTCATCAACACAGATACGCAGTATTTT.

This chain links TRBV27 with TRBJ1-6; D not resolved. CDR1 and CDR2 (germline): MNHEY, SMNVEV (reference sequence). This CDR3 spans 14 amino acids. V shed 3 bases and J shed 4 bases, with 7 bases lying between them. CDR3 residues: CASSLKPYNSPLHF. In DNA form, the CDR3 reads TGTGCCAGCAGTTTGAAACCTTATAATTCACCCCTCCACTTT.

This clonotype was observed a handful of times. The J gene is TRBJ2-1, the V gene TRBV29-1; D is uncertain. The length of the CDR3 is 12 residues. V shed 7 bases and J shed 5 bases, with 12 bases lying between them. The germline CDR1 and CDR2 sequences are SQVTM and ANQGSEA. DNA of the CDR3: TGCAGCGCTAATGACAATGACAATGAGCAGTTCTTC. Its translation is CSANDNDNEQFF.

The CDR3 loop reads CAIRLAPWETQYF. The CDR3, as DNA: TGTGCCATCCGGCTAGCGCCGTGGGAGACCCAGTACTTC. This rearrangement joins TRBV10-3 to TRBJ2-5; D is possibly TRBD2 (6 bases). The ends were cut back, 8 bases at V and 5 bases at J, with 15 bases in the middle. CDR1 is ENHRY and CDR2 is SYGVKD in the germline V gene. CDR3 length: 13 residues.

This clonotype was detected a few times. The rearrangement links TRBV7-6 to TRBJ2-7; perhaps TRBD2 as D (7 bases). With 1 base removed from V and 5 bases from J, the gap between germline ends came to 15 bases. From germline, CDR1 is SGHVS and CDR2 FNYEAQ. There are 15 residues in the CDR3. The CDR3 DNA is TGTGCCAGCAGCTTAGGGGGGGGACAACCGGACGAGCAGTACTTC. Translation gives CASSLGGGQPDEQYF.

The chain links TRBV12-3 or TRBV12-4 to TRBJ1-1; TRBD1 is a possible D gene (5 bases). The CDR3 has 13 residues. Trimming removed 7 bases from V and 6 bases from J, with 15 bases in between. CDR3 sequence: CASTLMGDAEAFF. The CDR3, as DNA: TGTGCCAGCACCCTTATGGGGGACGCTGAAGCTTTCTTT.

The chain has TRBV27 and TRBJ1-2, with TRBD1 matching over 7 bases. CDR3 length: 12 amino acids. Germline V CDR1 and CDR2: MNHEY, SMNVEV (reference sequence). Unmatched junction bases numbered 2, after V lost 3 bases and J lost 7 bases. CDR3 loop: CASSFDRVGYTF. The CDR3 nucleotides read TGTGCCAGCAGTTTCGACAGGGTTGGCTACACCTTC.

This clonotype was recorded a few times. The rearrangement uses TRBV4-2 and TRBJ1-1; D possibly corresponds to TRBD1 (6 bases). Germline loops: CDR1 LGHNA, CDR2 YNFKEQ. V was clipped by 3 bases and J by 7 bases, with 15 bases between them. CDR3 size: 14 residues. The CDR3 DNA follows: TGTGCCAGCAGCCAGAGACAAGGGGGGAATGAAGCTTTCTTT. Residues: CASSQRQGGNEAFF.

Regarding this clonotype: Given the absence of the conserved phenylalanine or tryptophan at the CDR3 end, a read error is likely. Written as DNA, the CDR3 is TGTGCCAGCAGAGACCGACAGGCGTACTATGGCTACACCTCC. Its translation is CASRDRQAYYGYTS. J is TRBJ1-2 and V is TRBV2; a weak D match, TRBD1 (6 bases). This CDR3 is 14 amino acids long. Deletions cut 6 bases from V and 3 bases from J, with 14 bases between. Germline lookup yields CDR1 SNHLY and CDR2 FYNNEI.

In this sample, this clonotype turned up a few times. The CDR3 coding sequence is TGTGCCAGCAGCTTAGGAGGTAGGGCCAGGGACATTCAGTACTTC. This gives the protein CASSLGGRARDIQYF. This sequence joins TRBV7-2 and TRBJ2-4; D is perhaps TRBD1 (5 bases). V dropped 1 base and J dropped 8 bases, with 15 bases sitting between them. The CDR3 length is 15 residues. CDR1 is SGHTA and CDR2 is FQGNSA in the germline V gene.

There are a few counts of this clonotype. The chain employs TRBV7-3 and TRBJ1-1; the match to TRBD1 covers 7 bases. Germline trimming cut 4 bases from V and 1 base from J; bases unmatched to any gene: 6. This CDR3 spans 15 amino acids. The germline CDR1 and CDR2 sequences are SGHTA and FQGTGA. The CDR3 DNA is TGTGCCAGCAGCTCCAAAGGGGGCAGGAACACTGAAGCTTTCTTT. Residues: CASSSKGGRNTEAFF.

About this clonotype itself: This clone may be a read error of a much larger clone one base away. V gene TRBV2 combines with J gene TRBJ1-2; D gene unclear. Germline V gene sequence: CDR1 SNHLY, CDR2 FYNNEI. The CDR3 is made up of 11 amino acids. Trimming cost V 6 bases and J 7 bases, with 9 bases left between them. CDR3 loop: CASSFGVGYTF. The CDR3 nucleotides are TGTGCCAGCAGCTTCGGGGTTGGCTACACCTTC.

This clonotype came up a few times. This chain joins TRBV28 and TRBJ2-2; D is uncertain. CDR1 MDHEN and CDR2 SYDVKM come from the germline V gene. The CDR3 totals 15 residues. V lost 3 bases and J 3 bases, leaving 11 bases between the germline ends. CDR3 sequence: CASSFSVDYTGELFF. The CDR3 DNA is TGTGCCAGCAGTTTCTCAGTCGACTACACCGGGGAGCTGTTTTTT.

In its sample, this clonotype was seen once. The J gene is TRBJ1-2, the V gene TRBV7-2, with D tentatively TRBD1 (5 bases). The germline V gene encodes CDR1 SGHTA and CDR2 FQGNSA. The CDR3 totals 14 residues. V was trimmed by 5 bases and J by 4 bases, leaving 14 bases between them. The CDR3 DNA reads as TGTGCCAGCAGCGCGGGGGTCCGCCGCTATGGCTACACCTTC. Amino acid sequence: CASSAGVRRYGYTF.

The CDR3 nucleotides read TGTGCCAGCGGGGGGCAGATTGATCAGCCCCAGCATTTT. Amino acids: CASGGQIDQPQHF. The chain recombines TRBV2 with TRBJ1-5; perhaps TRBD1 as D (6 bases). The CDR3 is 13 amino acids. Germline V gene sequence: CDR1 SNHLY, CDR2 FYNNEI. Trimming cost V 8 bases and J 5 bases, with 13 bases left between them.

This clonotype was observed a few times. The gene calls are TRBV6-5 and TRBJ2-2, with D unresolved. V dropped 0 bases and J dropped 2 bases, with 13 bases sitting between them. Germline CDR1 MNHEY, CDR2 SVGAGI. CDR3 size: 17 residues. The DNA of the CDR3 is TGTGCCAGCAGTTACTCGCAAAGCACAGCAAACACCGGGGAGCTGTTTTTT. Protein product: CASSYSQSTANTGELFF.

Comments on this clonotype: One end of the junction is discordant with germline, which a read error may explain. The genes are TRBV2 and TRBJ2-6, with D perhaps matching TRBD1 (5 bases). CDR3 length equals 8 residues. Germline V gene lookup returns CDR1 SNHLY and CDR2 FYNNEI. The CDR3 DNA follows: TGTGCCAGCAACGCCCAGGGTTTC. Its translation: CASNAQGF.

This chain joins TRBV6-5 and TRBJ1-6, with TRBD1 identical over 7 bases. This CDR3 is 16 amino acids long. J gave up 6 bases and V 0 bases, and 5 bases lay outside the gene matches. CDR1 is MNHEY, CDR2 SVGAGI, per germline. The CDR3 bases are TGTGCCAGCAGTTACTCGCGAGGACAGGCTAATTCACCCCTCCACTTT. It codes for CASSYSRGQANSPLHF.

This clonotype was seen a few times. This chain uses TRBV27 with TRBJ2-2; D gene unclear. CDR1 and CDR2 from the germline V gene are MNHEY and SMNVEV (reference sequence). The CDR3 consists of 13 residues. Trimming removed 0 bases at V and 6 bases at J, with 5 bases between. CDR3 bases: TGTGCCAGCAGTTTATCGGTGGCCGGGGAGCTGTTTTTT. Translated: CASSLSVAGELFF.

The chain is built from TRBV2 and TRBJ1-2; 7 bases fit TRBD1. V dropped 8 bases and J dropped 5; count of bases not matched to a gene: 8. Germline V lookup: CDR1 SNHLY, CDR2 FYNNEI. This CDR3 has 13 residues. CDR3 DNA sequence: TGTGCCAGCCTTGGGCAGGGGGATTATGGCTACACCTTC. Translation gives CASLGQGDYGYTF.

The CDR3 DNA is TGCGCCAGCAGCCAGCGTGCCAGGGGCCGGGACGAGCAGTACTTC. Its translation is CASSQRARGRDEQYF. This chain links TRBV4-1 with TRBJ2-7; tentative D call: TRBD1 (6 bases). Per germline, CDR1 MGHRA and CDR2 YSYEKL. The CDR3 runs to 15 residues. V was clipped by 3 bases and J by 5 bases, with 17 bases between them.

The sample holds a few counts of this clonotype. This CDR3 reads CASKQSSSPLHF. CDR3 bases: TGTGCCAGTAAACAATCCAGTTCACCCCTCCACTTT. This chain links TRBV19 with TRBJ1-6; the D is unclear. V gave up 7 bases and J gave up 9 bases, with 10 bases separating them. The CDR3 runs 12 residues. From germline, CDR1 is LNHDA and CDR2 SQIVND (reference sequence).

The genes are TRBV20-1 and TRBJ1-2; weak D call: TRBD1 (5 bases). The CDR3 spans 13 residues. Trimming pared 5 bases from V and 8 bases from J, leaving 18 bases between. CDR1 is DFQATT and CDR2 is SNEGSKA in the germline V gene (reference sequence). CDR3: CSADQAGLSGYTF. DNA for the CDR3: TGCAGTGCTGATCAGGCAGGGCTATCAGGCTACACCTTC.

This clonotype appeared a few times. This chain connects TRBV25-1 to TRBJ2-2; tentatively, D is TRBD2 (5 bases). CDR1 MGHDK and CDR2 SYGVNS come from the germline V gene. V lost 4 bases and J 5 bases, leaving 14 bases between the germline ends. The CDR3 runs 15 residues. This CDR3 reads CASSVTGRGTGELFF. For the CDR3, the DNA is TGTGCCAGCAGTGTGACGGGGAGAGGAACCGGGGAGCTGTTTTTT.

The CDR3 bases are TGCGCCAGCAGCCAAGGTCCTATGATGGAAATGGAAAAACTGTTTTTT. It is translated as CASSQGPMMEMEKLFF. The gene calls are TRBV5-1 and TRBJ1-4, with D uncertain. The CDR3 consists of 16 residues. The V end was cut by 4 bases, the J end by 8 bases, with 21 bases between. CDR1 and CDR2 (germline): SGHRS, YFSETQ.

This chain joins TRBV6-6 and TRBJ2-3; 10 bases are a match to TRBD1. The germline gives CDR1 MNHNY, CDR2 SVGAGI (reference sequence). The ends lost 7 bases at V and 4 bases at J; junction bases unmatched: 5. The CDR3 covers 14 residues. Here the CDR3 DNA reads TGTGCCAGCATCGACAGGGGGCCCCCAGATACGCAGTATTTT. Its translation is CASIDRGPPDTQYF.